Presented here are 23 T cell receptor beta chains from one specimen sequenced in a study of T cell repertoires in ileal Crohn's disease. Regarding time point: proximal margin of the surgical specimen (macroscopically non-inflamed). Method: immunoSEQ multiplex PCR; TCRdb's copy keeps in-frame clones and lacks some. The top ten clones hold approximately 73% of a sample with 2,500 to 3,000 clones, roughly 83% of them seen once. Sequencing was performed on ileal tissue. The receptors were sampled from an adult with Crohn's disease.

This rearrangement joins TRBV6-6 to TRBJ1-1; D unresolved. Germline values: CDR1 MNHNY, CDR2 SVGAGI (reference sequence). Trimming pared 3 bases from V and 0 bases from J, leaving 8 bases between. The CDR3 has 14 amino acids. This CDR3 reads CASSYTAMNTEAFF. In nucleotides, the CDR3 is TGTGCCAGCAGTTATACAGCCATGAACACTGAAGCTTTCTTT.

The V call is TRBV5-6, the J call TRBJ2-4, with TRBD1 matching 8 bases. This CDR3 contains 19 residues. The germline V gene encodes CDR1 SGHDT and CDR2 YYEEEE. Losses at the gene ends were 0 bases for V and 1 base for J; bases not matched to a gene: 12. CDR3 DNA: TGTGCCAGCAGCTTGGATTGGGGGATGACAGGGGCTGCCAAAAACATTCAGTACTTC. It is translated as CASSLDWGMTGAAKNIQYF.

The chain couples TRBV19 to TRBJ2-7; possible D gene TRBD2, 6 bases. The V and J ends lost 5 bases and 5 bases respectively, with 13 bases between them. CDR1 and CDR2 from the germline V gene are LNHDA and SQIVND (reference sequence). The CDR3 totals 13 residues. DNA for the CDR3: TGTGCCAGTAGTCTGACTAGTAAGAACGAGCAGTACTTC. This gives the protein CASSLTSKNEQYF.

The genes are TRBV19 and TRBJ2-1; 8 nucleotides match TRBD1. This CDR3 comprises 14 residues. With 5 bases clipped from V and 9 bases from J, the junction kept 9 bases outside the gene matches. Germline CDR1 is LNHDA and CDR2 is SQIVND (reference sequence). In DNA form, the CDR3 reads TGTGCCAGTAGTGGACAGGGCGCTGGGAGTGAGCAGTTCTTC. This codes for CASSGQGAGSEQFF.

V and J are TRBV13 and TRBJ2-6; 7 bases match TRBD1. The CDR3 runs 15 residues. V lost 5 bases to trimming and J lost 8 bases; unmatched junction nucleotides: 9. CDR1 and CDR2 (germline): PRHDT, FYEKMQ (reference sequence). Written as DNA, the CDR3 is TGTGCCAGCAGCCCCCAGCGAGGGGGCTCCAACGTCCTGACTTTC. Amino acid sequence: CASSPQRGGSNVLTF.

The chain employs TRBV2 and TRBJ1-1; TRBD1 agrees at 10 bases. The V gene end was trimmed by 3 bases and the J gene end by 4 bases; junction bases not matched to a gene: 11. Germline loops: CDR1 SNHLY, CDR2 FYNNEI. This CDR3 has 17 residues. The CDR3 DNA is TGTGCCAGCAGTGAGCCGGGACAGGGGTATTTTGGCACTGAAGCTTTCTTT. Translating gives CASSEPGQGYFGTEAFF.

V usage is TRBV6-6 and J usage is TRBJ2-7, with D unclear. The CDR3 loop spans 13 amino acids. Germline V gives CDR1 MNHNY, CDR2 SVGAGI (reference sequence). The V end was cut by 0 bases, the J end by 4 bases, with 7 bases between. CDR3 DNA sequence: TGTGCCAGCAGTTACTCCGCAGAGTACGAGCAGTACTTC. It specifies CASSYSAEYEQYF.

The V and J genes are TRBV7-2 and TRBJ2-5; 8 bases are shared with TRBD1. The ends lost 1 base at V and 7 bases at J; junction bases unmatched: 11. This CDR3 has 16 amino acids. The V gene's germline CDR1 is SGHTA and CDR2 FQGNSA. In DNA, the CDR3 is TGTGCCAGCAGCTTAGACGGGGTCAGGGGGCGGGGGACCCAGTACTTC. It codes for CASSLDGVRGRGTQYF.

The chain recombines TRBV7-3 with TRBJ2-1, with a tentative D call TRBD2 (5 bases). With 2 bases removed from V and 2 bases from J, the gap between germline ends came to 10 bases. Germline V gives CDR1 SGHTA, CDR2 FQGTGA. This CDR3 spans 15 amino acids. CDR3 nucleotide sequence: TGTGCCAGCAGCTTATTCAAGGGAGCCTACAATGAGCAGTTCTTC. Its protein is CASSLFKGAYNEQFF.

This chain links TRBV30 with TRBJ1-5; TRBD1 matches at 7 bases. The ends lost 0 bases at V and 4 bases at J; junction bases unmatched: 6. This CDR3 region has 15 residues. CDR1 and CDR2 (germline): GTSNPN, SVGIG (reference sequence). The DNA for the CDR3 is TGTGCCTGGAGTGTTCAGGGGGGGAGGAATCAGCCCCAGCATTTT. Translating gives CAWSVQGGRNQPQHF.

V usage is TRBV7-9 and J usage is TRBJ2-7; 9 bases align to TRBD1. V dropped 5 bases and J dropped 2; count of bases not matched to a gene: 4. There are 14 residues in the CDR3. Germline V gene data show CDR1 as SEHNR and CDR2 as FQNEAQ (reference sequence). CDR3 amino acids: CASSQGQGTYEQYF. The CDR3 DNA reads as TGTGCCAGCAGCCAGGGACAGGGAACCTACGAGCAGTACTTC.

The rearrangement uses TRBV7-2 and TRBJ2-5; no clear D gene. Trimming left V 1 base short and J 3 bases short, with 6 bases between. CDR1 and CDR2 from the germline V gene are SGHTA and FQGNSA. This CDR3 is 13 amino acids long. The CDR3 is CASSLVSKETQYF. The CDR3 DNA reads TGTGCCAGCAGCTTAGTTTCCAAAGAGACCCAGTACTTC.

This chain uses TRBV7-9 with TRBJ2-6; D is possibly TRBD2 (7 bases). CDR3 length equals 18 residues. V dropped 1 base and J dropped 0 bases, with 13 bases sitting between them. The V gene's germline CDR1 is SEHNR and CDR2 FQNEAQ (reference sequence). The CDR3 DNA follows: TGTGCCAGCAGCTTAGGTAGGGGGGGCCTCTCTGGGGCCAACGTCCTGACTTTC. This codes for CASSLGRGGLSGANVLTF.

By share of the sample, this clone is medium-sized (0.01 to 0.1%). The V call is TRBV28, the J call TRBJ2-5; 7 nucleotides align to TRBD1. V shed 6 bases and J 2 bases; nucleotides not matched to a gene: 9. The germline CDR1 and CDR2 sequences are MDHEN and SYDVKM. The CDR3 extends over 15 amino acids. Written as DNA, the CDR3 is TGTGCCAGCAGCCCGGGACAGCTGGGACAAGAGACCCAGTACTTC. This encodes CASSPGQLGQETQYF.

V gene TRBV27 combines with J gene TRBJ1-2, with 9 bases that match TRBD1. Germline CDR1 is MNHEY and CDR2 is SMNVEV (reference sequence). V shed 6 bases, J shed 3 bases, and the junction held 5 bases outside the gene matches. This CDR3 spans 14 amino acids. The CDR3 region is CASRQGAGHYGYTF. The CDR3 nucleotides are TGTGCCAGCAGACAGGGGGCTGGGCACTATGGCTACACCTTC.

The rearrangement uses TRBV7-2 and TRBJ1-2, with D unresolved. Deletions cut 5 bases from V and 8 bases from J, with 9 bases between. The CDR3 covers 11 residues. Germline lookup yields CDR1 SGHTA and CDR2 FQGNSA. CDR3 residues: CASSQDGGYTF. The DNA of the CDR3 is TGTGCCAGCAGCCAGGACGGCGGCTACACCTTC.

The rearrangement joins TRBV5-6 to TRBJ1-2; 7 bases map to TRBD1. The trim removed 2 bases at V and 7 bases at J, leaving 8 bases unmatched. The CDR3 runs to 14 residues. The germline gives CDR1 SGHDT, CDR2 YYEEEE. CDR3 DNA: TGTGCCAGCAGCTTTCGTAGGGGGCAGGGTGGCTACACCTTC. It is translated as CASSFRRGQGGYTF.

This chain links TRBV6-5 with TRBJ1-6, with D maybe TRBD1 (6 bases). The ends were cut back, 5 bases at V and 4 bases at J, with 9 bases in the middle. The CDR3 extends over 14 amino acids. Germline assignment: CDR1 MNHEY and CDR2 SVGAGI. The CDR3 region is CASSPQGYNSPLHF. The CDR3 DNA reads TGTGCCAGCAGTCCACAGGGATATAATTCACCCCTCCACTTT.

This clone occurred a few times. J is TRBJ2-3 and V is TRBV6-9; TRBD1 might be the D (6 bases). Deletions cut 8 bases from V and 9 bases from J, with 12 bases between. The CDR3 consists of 11 residues. Germline CDR1 is MNHGY and CDR2 is SVAAGI. For the CDR3, the DNA is TGTGCCAGCTTAGGGGGAATCACGCAGTATTTT. Residues: CASLGGITQYF.

This chain uses TRBV5-4 with TRBJ2-5, with D possibly being TRBD2 (6 bases). CDR3 length: 14 residues. The germline V and J ends were trimmed by 8 bases and 1 base, with 15 bases remaining between them. Germline CDR1 reads SGHNT; CDR2 reads YYREEE (reference sequence). The DNA for the CDR3 is TGTGCCAGTAGACGCGGAGGGCCCCAAGAGACCCAGTACTTC. It specifies CASRRGGPQETQYF.

V and J are TRBV10-3 and TRBJ2-1; D possibly corresponds to TRBD1 (6 bases). Trimming removed 0 bases from V and 4 bases from J, with 10 bases in between. Germline-derived CDR1 and CDR2 are ENHRY and SYGVKD. The CDR3 loop spans 15 amino acids. The CDR3 is CAISESTTGYNEQFF. The CDR3, as DNA: TGTGCCATCAGTGAGTCAACCACAGGGTACAATGAGCAGTTCTTC.

The chain carries TRBV6-4 and TRBJ2-3; D gene unclear. This CDR3 is built from 14 residues. CDR1 and CDR2 from the germline V gene are MRHNA and SNTAGT. Trimming left V 3 bases short and J 0 bases short, with 7 bases between. CDR3 sequence reads: CASSDGLSTDTQYF. The CDR3 bases are TGTGCCAGCAGTGATGGGCTAAGCACAGATACGCAGTATTTT.

This clone was seen more than once but under ten times. The rearrangement uses TRBV5-1 and TRBJ2-7; TRBD2 matches at 8 bases. CDR1 is SGHRS and CDR2 is YFSETQ in the germline V gene. The CDR3 runs 15 residues. The V and J ends lost 4 bases and 2 bases, in that order; junction bases with no gene match: 8. CDR3 DNA sequence: TGCGCCAGCAGCGACGCATCGACTAGCGCCTACGAGCAGTACTTC. Translation gives CASSDASTSAYEQYF.